Below, 26 T cell receptor beta chains from the same sample are listed, as sequenced in a study of blood T cell repertoires in COVID-19. Here immunoSEQ multiplex PCR was the method, and the copy in TCRdb shows in-frame clones only, minus some. Among roughly 120,000 clones listed, approximately 81% were seen once. The specimen was peripheral blood. The receptor set was obtained from a man aged 55 to 70 with acute or convalescent COVID-19.

This clone was detected a few times. The V call is TRBV11-2, the J call TRBJ1-2; perhaps TRBD1 as D (5 bases). The CDR3 is 13 residues long. Germline CDR1 and CDR2: SGHAT and FQNNGV. Trimming took 1 base from V and 6 from J, leaving 9 bases between them. The CDR3, as DNA: TGTGCCAGCAGCTTAGGGCCGGGGGATGGCTACACCTTC. The encoded protein is CASSLGPGDGYTF.

CDR3: CASSQGQGSEKLFF. The CDR3 DNA sequence: TGTGCCAGCAGCCAGGGACAGGGAAGTGAAAAACTGTTTTTT. This sequence joins TRBV7-9 and TRBJ1-4; TRBD1 aligns across 9 bases. Germline-derived CDR1 and CDR2 are SEHNR and FQNEAQ (reference sequence). The trim removed 5 bases at V and 7 bases at J, leaving 5 bases unmatched. The CDR3 loop spans 14 amino acids.

There are a few counts of this clone. The J gene is TRBJ2-2, the V gene TRBV6-5; possible D gene TRBD2, 6 bases. This CDR3 has 13 residues. Trimming shortened V by 4 bases and J by 6 bases, and 9 bases separated the two germline ends. Germline assignment: CDR1 MNHEY and CDR2 SVGAGI. CDR3 bases: TGTGCCAGCAGTTCCCGACTAGCCGGGGAGCTGTTTTTT. Amino acid sequence: CASSSRLAGELFF.

J is TRBJ2-2 and V is TRBV6-2 or TRBV6-3; D remains unclear. Germline V gene data show CDR1 as MNHEY and CDR2 as SVGEGT. V dropped 0 bases and J dropped 2 bases, with 10 bases sitting between them. The CDR3 spans 16 residues. The CDR3 region is CASSYSRAVNTGELFF. The CDR3 DNA reads TGTGCCAGCAGTTACTCCCGCGCGGTAAACACCGGGGAGCTGTTTTTT.

This chain uses TRBV9 with TRBJ1-2; D gene ambiguous. The length of the CDR3 is 11 residues. Germline V gene lookup returns CDR1 SGDLS and CDR2 YYNGEE. With 6 bases removed from V and 6 bases from J, the gap between germline ends came to 9 bases. CDR3 sequence (DNA): TGTGCCAGCAAGGACGGGAATGGCTACACCTTC. It specifies CASKDGNGYTF. The whole variable domain, remainder taken from reference TRBV9 and TRBJ1-2, is DSGVTQTPKHLITATGQRVTLRCSPRSGDLSVYWYQQSLDQGLQFLIQYYNGEERAKGNILERFSAQQFPDLHSELNLSSLELGDSALYFCASKDGNGYTFGSGTRLTVV.

The V gene is TRBV9, the J gene TRBJ1-1, with no clear D. The CDR3 spans 16 residues. The germline V and J ends were trimmed by 0 bases and 5 bases, with 17 bases remaining between them. CDR1 is SGDLS, CDR2 YYNGEE, per germline. The CDR3 DNA is TGTGCCAGCAGCGTAGACCCGGGTCTCGGTTGGACTGAAGCTTTCTTT. Its translation is CASSVDPGLGWTEAFF. Based on the CDR3 plus reference TRBV9 and TRBJ1-1, the full variable domain is DSGVTQTPKHLITATGQRVTLRCSPRSGDLSVYWYQQSLDQGLQFLIQYYNGEERAKGNILERFSAQQFPDLHSELNLSSLELGDSALYFCASSVDPGLGWTEAFFGQGTRLTVV.

V gene TRBV7-9 combines with J gene TRBJ2-7; 7 bases line up with TRBD2. The length of the CDR3 is 14 residues. The V gene end was trimmed by 4 bases and the J gene end by 5 bases; junction bases not matched to a gene: 8. Per germline, CDR1 SEHNR and CDR2 FQNEAQ (reference sequence). CDR3 in DNA: TGTGCCAGCAGCTCCCGGGACTATCTGGACGAGCAGTACTTC. It encodes CASSSRDYLDEQYF.

J is TRBJ2-1 and V is TRBV7-3; TRBD1 matches 8 bases. Trimming took 4 bases from V and 9 from J; bases not matched to a gene: 11. The length of the CDR3 is 15 residues. Per the germline V gene, CDR1 is SGHTA and CDR2 is FQGTGA. CDR3 in amino acids: CASSSPTGESSEQFF. CDR3 DNA sequence: TGTGCCAGCAGCTCCCCGACAGGGGAATCATCTGAGCAGTTCTTC.

The chain joins TRBV25-1 to TRBJ1-6; TRBD1 might be the D (6 bases). The CDR3 totals 16 residues. Germline CDR1 reads MGHDK; CDR2 reads SYGVNS. Trimming shortened V by 4 bases and J by 7 bases, and 17 bases separated the two germline ends. Here the CDR3 reads CASSGPSTGGNSPLHF. CDR3 bases: TGTGCCAGCAGTGGCCCCTCAACGGGGGGCAATTCACCCCTCCACTTT.

Here the CDR3 DNA reads TGTGCCAGCACGGCAGGGGGAACACCTGCCTACAATGAGCAGTTCTTC. Amino acids: CASTAGGTPAYNEQFF. The rearrangement joins TRBV28 to TRBJ2-1; 7 bases align to TRBD1. This CDR3 is built from 16 residues. Per germline, CDR1 MDHEN and CDR2 SYDVKM. Germline trimming cut 7 bases from V and 2 bases from J; bases unmatched to any gene: 11. Full variable domain (missing parts from reference TRBV28 and TRBJ2-1): DVKVTQSSRYLVKRTGEKVFLECVQDMDHENMFWYRQDPGLGLRLIYFSYDVKMKEKGDIPEGYSVSREKKERFSLILESASTNQTSMYLCASTAGGTPAYNEQFFGPGTRLTVL.

The chain recombines TRBV5-1 with TRBJ2-1; 12 nucleotides agree with TRBD2. The CDR3 has 14 amino acids. The ends lost 4 bases at V and 10 bases at J; junction bases unmatched: 6. Per germline, CDR1 SGHRS and CDR2 YFSETQ. The CDR3 is CASSVTSGRNEQFF. Written as DNA, the CDR3 is TGCGCCAGCAGCGTGACTAGCGGGAGAAACGAGCAGTTCTTC.

The chain has TRBV9 and TRBJ1-3; perhaps TRBD1 as D (6 bases). The CDR3 consists of 15 residues. Germline values: CDR1 SGDLS, CDR2 YYNGEE. With 0 bases removed from V and 4 bases from J, the gap between germline ends came to 11 bases. The CDR3 sequence: CASSVVAGAGNTIYF. CDR3 nucleotide sequence: TGTGCCAGCAGCGTAGTAGCAGGGGCAGGAAACACCATATATTTT.

V usage is TRBV29-1 and J usage is TRBJ1-1; D gene uncertain. V dropped 0 bases and J dropped 4 bases, with 12 bases sitting between them. The length of the CDR3 is 14 residues. In germline, CDR1 is SQVTM, CDR2 ANQGSEA. This chain's CDR3 is CSVEDPRFLTEAFF. Here the CDR3 DNA reads TGCAGCGTTGAAGACCCCCGTTTCCTCACTGAAGCTTTCTTT.

The chain employs TRBV7-9 and TRBJ2-1, with D unresolved. The V gene lost 1 base and the J gene lost 4 bases, with 8 bases spanning the gap. The CDR3 has 14 amino acids. Per the germline V gene, CDR1 is SEHNR and CDR2 is FQNEAQ (reference sequence). The CDR3 DNA sequence: TGTGCCAGCAGCTTAGTAGTACTATACAATGAGCAGTTCTTC. This sequence encodes CASSLVVLYNEQFF.

The chain has TRBV28 and TRBJ1-2, with 12 positions matching TRBD1. The CDR3 length is 13 residues. J was trimmed by 8 bases and V by 10 bases; bases with no gene match: 8. Germline V gene sequence: CDR1 MDHEN, CDR2 SYDVKM. The CDR3 loop is CATGDRGRKGYTF. CDR3 bases: TGTGCCACTGGGGACAGGGGGCGTAAAGGCTACACCTTC.

This clone showed up just once. The chain employs TRBV28 and TRBJ1-5; the match to TRBD1 covers 8 bases. Germline CDR1 MDHEN, CDR2 SYDVKM. CDR3 length: 14 amino acids. V dropped 7 bases and J dropped 1; count of bases not matched to a gene: 3. The CDR3 DNA sequence: TGTGCCAGCAAGACAGGGGAAAGCAATCAGCCCCAGCATTTT. It codes for CASKTGESNQPQHF.

V is TRBV19 and J is TRBJ1-5; D possibly corresponds to TRBD1 (6 bases). CDR3 size: 16 residues. Germline assignment: CDR1 LNHDA and CDR2 SQIVND (reference sequence). Trimming removed 2 bases from V and 5 bases from J, with 16 bases in between. CDR3 in DNA: TGTGCCAGTAGTATAAACGCGCGGGGGGCTTATCAGCCCCAGCATTTT. Protein: CASSINARGAYQPQHF. Full variable domain (rest looked up from reference TRBV19 and TRBJ1-5): DGGITQSPKYLFRKEGQNVTLSCEQNLNHDAMYWYRQDPGQGLRLIYYSQIVNDFQKGDIAEGYSVSREKKESFPLTVTSAQKNPTAFYLCASSINARGAYQPQHFGDGTRLSIL.

The chain is built from TRBV6-1 and TRBJ1-2; D is ambiguous. Germline V gene data show CDR1 as MNHNS and CDR2 as SASEGT. Trimming shortened V by 0 bases and J by 2 bases, and 7 bases separated the two germline ends. The CDR3 length is 14 residues. The CDR3 bases are TGTGCCAGCAGTGAAGCAGACAACAACTATGGCTACACCTTC. Its protein is CASSEADNNYGYTF.

V and J are TRBV19 and TRBJ2-2, with 12 positions matching TRBD2. CDR1 is LNHDA, CDR2 SQIVND, per germline (reference sequence). The CDR3 consists of 19 residues. Trimming at V came to 8 bases and at J to 6 bases, leaving 19 bases not matched to a gene. The CDR3 protein is CASQPTSGRSSVIAGELFF. In DNA, the CDR3 is TGTGCCAGTCAACCCACTAGCGGGAGGAGTTCGGTAATTGCCGGGGAGCTGTTTTTT.

The chain links TRBV5-1 to TRBJ1-2; D gene uncertain. V was pared by 0 bases and J by 2 bases, with 8 bases between. The CDR3 has 14 amino acids. The germline V gene has CDR1 SGHRS and CDR2 YFSETQ. The CDR3 DNA sequence: TGCGCCAGCAGCTTGGGGTCCGAGAACTATGGCTACACCTTC. Its protein is CASSLGSENYGYTF.

V usage is TRBV18 and J usage is TRBJ2-3; 9 bases fit TRBD2. Germline V gene sequence: CDR1 KGHSH, CDR2 LQKENI. The CDR3 is 15 amino acids. J lost 1 base, V lost 6 bases, and 5 bases had no gene match. The CDR3 DNA reads TGTGCCAGCTCTCCTTGGACTAGCGGCACAGATACGCAGTATTTT. Its protein product is CASSPWTSGTDTQYF.

The chain recombines TRBV7-2 with TRBJ2-1; 8 nucleotides agree with TRBD1. Germline V CDR1 and CDR2: SGHTA, FQGNSA. J lost 10 bases, V lost 6 bases, and 14 bases had no gene match. The CDR3 consists of 15 residues. CDR3 in amino acids: CASRAGTGSRWEQFF. The CDR3 nucleotides are TGTGCCAGCAGGGCCGGGACAGGCTCACGTTGGGAGCAGTTCTTC.

V and J are TRBV5-6 and TRBJ2-7; D gene ambiguous. Germline values: CDR1 SGHDT, CDR2 YYEEEE. Between the trimmed V and J ends, which lost 2 bases and 4 bases, there was a span of 10 bases. The CDR3 spans 13 residues. In DNA, the CDR3 is TGTGCCAGCAGCTTACGCGGCCCGTACGAGCAGTACTTC. Encoded protein: CASSLRGPYEQYF. Filled out from reference TRBV5-6 and TRBJ2-7, the complete variable domain reads DAGVTQSPTHLIKTRGQQVTLRCSPKSGHDTVSWYQQALGQGPQFIFQYYEEEERQRGNFPDRFSGHQFPNYSSELNVNALLLGDSALYLCASSLRGPYEQYFGPGTRLTVT.

This clone was found a few times. In DNA form, the CDR3 reads TGTGCCAGCAGCCAAGTCGGCAATAGCGGGAGGTACAATGAGCAGTTCTTC. As protein: CASSQVGNSGRYNEQFF. The V and J genes are TRBV14 and TRBJ2-1, with 10 bases identical to TRBD2. The CDR3 is 17 residues long. Germline-derived CDR1 and CDR2 are SGHDN and FVKESK. J lost 4 bases, V lost 1 base, and 7 bases had no gene match.

This sequence joins TRBV7-8 and TRBJ2-1, with 12 bases that match TRBD2. Unmatched junction bases numbered 6, after V lost 5 bases and J lost 10 bases. CDR3 length equals 14 residues. CDR1 is SGHVS and CDR2 is FQNEAQ in the germline V gene. Written as DNA, the CDR3 is TGTGCCAGCAGCCGAGGGACTAGCGGGTCGGAGCAGTTCTTC. It specifies CASSRGTSGSEQFF.

V is TRBV28 and J is TRBJ1-4; possibly TRBD1 for D (5 bases). The CDR3 is 14 amino acids. The V end lost 3 bases, the J end lost 7 bases, and 12 bases lay between the germline ends. CDR1 is MDHEN and CDR2 is SYDVKM in the germline V gene. The CDR3 spells CASSFRSGGEKLFF. CDR3 sequence (DNA): TGTGCCAGCAGTTTCCGCTCCGGGGGTGAAAAACTGTTTTTT.